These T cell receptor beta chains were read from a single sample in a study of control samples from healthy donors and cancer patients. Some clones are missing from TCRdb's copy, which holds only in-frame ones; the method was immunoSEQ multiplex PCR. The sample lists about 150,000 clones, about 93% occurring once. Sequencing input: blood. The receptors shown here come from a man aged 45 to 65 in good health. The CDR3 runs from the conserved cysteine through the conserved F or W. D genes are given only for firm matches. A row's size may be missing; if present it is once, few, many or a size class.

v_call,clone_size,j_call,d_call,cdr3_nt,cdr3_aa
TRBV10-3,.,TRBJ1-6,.,TGTGCCATCAGTGGGGCAGTGAATAATTCACCCCTCCACTTT,CAISGAVNNSPLHF
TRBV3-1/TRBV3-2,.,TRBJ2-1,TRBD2,TGTGCCAGCAGCCAGGGAGCGGGAGGAAAGTACAATGAGCAGTTCTTC,CASSQGAGGKYNEQFF
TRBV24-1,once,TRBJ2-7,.,TGTGCCACCAGTGATCAGGGGACTTACTACGAGCAGTACTTC,CATSDQGTYYEQYF
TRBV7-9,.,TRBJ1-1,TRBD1,TGTGCCAGCAGCCAAGAAGGGACAGGGGCTGAAGCTTTCTTT,CASSQEGTGAEAFF
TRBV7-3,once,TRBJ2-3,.,TGTGCCAGCAGCTTAACTCCACTCACAGATACGCAGTATTTT,CASSLTPLTDTQYF
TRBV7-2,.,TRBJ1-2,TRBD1,TGTGCCAGCAGCCCAGGACAGGGGAGGTATGGCTACACCTTC,CASSPGQGRYGYTF
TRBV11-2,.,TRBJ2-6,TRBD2,TGTGCCAGCAGCTCCCGCGGGGGTTACTCTGGGGCCAACGTCCTGACTTTC,CASSSRGGYSGANVLTF
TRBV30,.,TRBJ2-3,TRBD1,TGTGCCTGGAATATACCCGGGACAGGGGGGACGGATACGCAGTATTTT,CAWNIPGTGGTDTQYF
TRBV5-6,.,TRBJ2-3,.,TGTGCCAGCAGCTTGGTGGGGGCAGTTGGAGATACGCAGTATTTT,CASSLVGAVGDTQYF
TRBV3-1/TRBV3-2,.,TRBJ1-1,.,TGTGCCAGCAGCCAGGCTATGGGCTACACTGAAGCTTTCTTT,CASSQAMGYTEAFF
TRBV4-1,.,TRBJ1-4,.,TGCGCCAGCAGCCAAGACACGTTCGAACAGTCTTTGGTTCTTGGTGAAAAACTGTTTTTT,CASSQDTFEQSLVLGEKLFF